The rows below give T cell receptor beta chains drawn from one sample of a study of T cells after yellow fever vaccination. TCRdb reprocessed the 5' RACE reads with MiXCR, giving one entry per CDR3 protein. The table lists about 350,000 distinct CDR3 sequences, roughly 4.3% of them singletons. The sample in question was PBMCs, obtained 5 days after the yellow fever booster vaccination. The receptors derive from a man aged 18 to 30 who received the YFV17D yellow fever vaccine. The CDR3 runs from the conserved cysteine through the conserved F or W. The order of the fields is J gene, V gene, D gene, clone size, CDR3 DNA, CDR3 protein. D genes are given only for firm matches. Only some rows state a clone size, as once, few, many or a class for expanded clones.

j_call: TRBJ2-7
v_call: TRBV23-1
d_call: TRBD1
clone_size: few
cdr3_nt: TGCGCCAGCAGTCAATCGGGACAGGGAAGGCACTTC
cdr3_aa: CASSQSGQGRHF

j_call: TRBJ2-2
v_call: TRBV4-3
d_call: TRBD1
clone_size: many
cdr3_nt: TGCGCCAGCAGCCAAGATGGGCAGGGGGTTATGAACACCGGGGAGCTGTTTTTT
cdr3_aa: CASSQDGQGVMNTGELFF

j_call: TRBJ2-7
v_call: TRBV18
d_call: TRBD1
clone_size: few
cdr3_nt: TGTGCCAGCTCACGGGGGACAGGGGGCTACGAGCAGTACTTC
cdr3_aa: CASSRGTGGYEQYF

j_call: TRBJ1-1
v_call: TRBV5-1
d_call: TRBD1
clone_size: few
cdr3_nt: TGCGCCAGCAGCGCCTCCAGGGGGCTCACTGAAGCTTTCTTT
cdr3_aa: CASSASRGLTEAFF

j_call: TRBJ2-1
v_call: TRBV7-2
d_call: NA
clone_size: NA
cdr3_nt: TGTGCCAGCAGCCCTCGATTGAGGCAGTTCTTC
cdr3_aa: CASSPRLRQFF

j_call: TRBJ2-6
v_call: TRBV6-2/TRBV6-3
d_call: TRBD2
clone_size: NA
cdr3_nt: TGTGCCAGCAGTTACAACGCGCGGGGGGCCCGCACGTCGGGGGCCAACGTCCTGACTTTC
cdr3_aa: CASSYNARGARTSGANVLTF

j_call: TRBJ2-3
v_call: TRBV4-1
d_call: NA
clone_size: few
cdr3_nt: TGCGCCAGCAGCCAAGAGGGGGTCTCGGGGGGCGCAGATACGCAGTATTTT
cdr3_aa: CASSQEGVSGGADTQYF

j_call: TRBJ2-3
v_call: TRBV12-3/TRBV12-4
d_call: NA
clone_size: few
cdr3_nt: TGTGCCAGCAGTTTAGAGGGTCCGCATACAGATACGCAGTATTTT
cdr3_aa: CASSLEGPHTDTQYF

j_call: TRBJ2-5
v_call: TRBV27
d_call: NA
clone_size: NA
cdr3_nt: TGTGCCAGCAGTTCGATCCTGTACCAAGAGACCCAGTACTTC
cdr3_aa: CASSSILYQETQYF

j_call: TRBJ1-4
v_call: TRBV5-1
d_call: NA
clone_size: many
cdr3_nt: TGCGCCAGCAGCTTGGGGCTGGTAAATGAAAAACTGTTTTTT
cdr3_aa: CASSLGLVNEKLFF

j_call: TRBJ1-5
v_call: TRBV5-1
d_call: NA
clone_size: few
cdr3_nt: TGCGCCAGCAGCTTGGCAGGAGGGCAGGAGCCCCAGCATTTT
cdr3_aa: CASSLAGGQEPQHF

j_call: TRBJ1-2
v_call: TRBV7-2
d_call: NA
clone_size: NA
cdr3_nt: TGTGCCAGCAGCTTAGTGGCAGGGATTAACTATGGCTACACCTTC
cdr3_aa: CASSLVAGINYGYTF

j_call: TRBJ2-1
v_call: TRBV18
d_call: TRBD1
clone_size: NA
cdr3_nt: TGTGCCAGCTCAACACAATTCCGGGACAGACAGTTCTTC
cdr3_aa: CASSTQFRDRQFF

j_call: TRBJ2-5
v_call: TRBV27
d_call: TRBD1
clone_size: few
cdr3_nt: TGTGCCAGCAGACCCGGGACAGGGTTACAAGAGACCCAGTACTTC
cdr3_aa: CASRPGTGLQETQYF

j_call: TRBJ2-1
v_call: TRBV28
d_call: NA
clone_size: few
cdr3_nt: TGTGCCAGCAGGAAAAACCTGGGGGGGGCAGCTGAGCAGTTCTTC
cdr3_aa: CASRKNLGGAAEQFF

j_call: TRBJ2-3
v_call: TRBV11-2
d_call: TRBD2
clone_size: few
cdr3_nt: TGTGCCAGCAGCAGCCGCCGGGCAGCGGGGGGACCTAATACGCAGTATTTT
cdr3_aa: CASSSRRAAGGPNTQYF

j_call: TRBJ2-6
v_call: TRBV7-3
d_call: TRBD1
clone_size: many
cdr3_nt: TGTGCCAGCAGCTTAGGGGGACAGCTGTCTGGGGCCAACGTCCTGACTTTC
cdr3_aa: CASSLGGQLSGANVLTF

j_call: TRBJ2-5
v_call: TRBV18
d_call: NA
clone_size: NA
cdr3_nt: TGTGCCAGCTCACCCCGCGGCCTCGGTGAACTACAAGAGACCCAGTACTTC
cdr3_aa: CASSPRGLGELQETQYF

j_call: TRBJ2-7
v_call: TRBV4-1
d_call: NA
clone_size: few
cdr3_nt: TGCGCCAGCAGCCAAGAAGTTGGGGTCGAGGCGGGGCAGTACTTC
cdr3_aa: CASSQEVGVEAGQYF

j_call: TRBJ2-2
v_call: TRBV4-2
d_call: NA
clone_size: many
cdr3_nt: TGTGCCAGCAGCCATCCAGGTCGTCACACCGGGGAGCTGTTTTTT
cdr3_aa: CASSHPGRHTGELFF

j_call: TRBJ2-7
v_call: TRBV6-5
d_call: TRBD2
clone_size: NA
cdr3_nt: TGTGCCAGCAGAGCATTGGGGGGGGCCTACGAGCAGTACTTC
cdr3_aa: CASRALGGAYEQYF

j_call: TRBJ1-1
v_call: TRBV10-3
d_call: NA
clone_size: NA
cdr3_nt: TGTGCCATCAGTTCTCCCGCGGGCCGGCACACTGAAGCTTTCTTT
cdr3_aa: CAISSPAGRHTEAFF

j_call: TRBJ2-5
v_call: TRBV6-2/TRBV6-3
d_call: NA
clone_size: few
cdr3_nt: TGTGCCAGCAGTTACTCCAGGAAAGAGACCCAGTACTTC
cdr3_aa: CASSYSRKETQYF

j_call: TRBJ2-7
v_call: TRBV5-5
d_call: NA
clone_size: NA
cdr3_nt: TGTGCCAGCAGCTTGGCTGGGAGCATCGCGTACGAGCAGTACTTC
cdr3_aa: CASSLAGSIAYEQYF

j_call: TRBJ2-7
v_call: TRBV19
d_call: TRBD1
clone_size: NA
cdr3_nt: TGTGCCAGTAGTCCCGGGGACAGGGGCTCCTACGAGCAGTACTTC
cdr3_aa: CASSPGDRGSYEQYF

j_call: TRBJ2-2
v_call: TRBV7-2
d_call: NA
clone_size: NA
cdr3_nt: TGTGCCAGCAGCTTAGCTCAGGTTAACACCGGGGAGCTGTTTTTT
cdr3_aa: CASSLAQVNTGELFF

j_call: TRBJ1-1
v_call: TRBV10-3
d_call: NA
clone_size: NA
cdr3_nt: TGTGCCATCAGTGAGGGACACCTGAACACTGAAGCTTTCTTT
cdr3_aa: CAISEGHLNTEAFF

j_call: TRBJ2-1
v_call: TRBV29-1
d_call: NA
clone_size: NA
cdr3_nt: TGCAGCGGGCGATTCTACAATGAGCAGTTCTTC
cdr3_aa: CSGRFYNEQFF

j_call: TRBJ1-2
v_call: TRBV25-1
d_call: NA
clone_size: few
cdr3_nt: TGTGCCAGCAGTGACCCCAATGGAGGGATATATGGCTACACCTTC
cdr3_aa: CASSDPNGGIYGYTF

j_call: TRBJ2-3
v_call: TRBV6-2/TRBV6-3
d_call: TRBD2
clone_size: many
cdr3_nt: TGTGCCAGCAGTTACTTGAGGACCGTTCCTAGCGGGGCTCGGGATACGCAGTATTTT
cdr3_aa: CASSYLRTVPSGARDTQYF

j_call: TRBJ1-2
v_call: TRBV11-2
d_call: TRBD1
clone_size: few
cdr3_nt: TGTGCCAGCAGCATCCTCCAAGGGACAGGGGGCAGTAACTATGGCTACACCTTC
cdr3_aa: CASSILQGTGGSNYGYTF

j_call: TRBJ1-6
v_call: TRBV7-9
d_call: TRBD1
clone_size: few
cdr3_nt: TGTGCCAGCACCGGACAGGGGTTGTCACCCCTCCACTTT
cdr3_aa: CASTGQGLSPLHF

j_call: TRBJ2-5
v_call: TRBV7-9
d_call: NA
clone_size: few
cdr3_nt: TGTGCCAGCAGCTTGTCCCAAGAAGAGACCCAGTACTTC
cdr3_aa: CASSLSQEETQYF

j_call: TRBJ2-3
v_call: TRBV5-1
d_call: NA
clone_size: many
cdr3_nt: TGCGCCAGCAGCTCACCGACAGGAGCCACAGATACGCAGTATTTT
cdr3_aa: CASSSPTGATDTQYF

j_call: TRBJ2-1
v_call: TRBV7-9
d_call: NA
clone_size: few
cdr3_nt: TGTGCCAGCTGCCCTCGCCGGGCGGCCCTCTCCTACAATGAGCAGTTCTTC
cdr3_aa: CASCPRRAALSYNEQFF

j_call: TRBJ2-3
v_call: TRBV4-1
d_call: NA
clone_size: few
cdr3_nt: TGCGCCAGCAGCCAAGAAGGAGTCGATACGCAGTATTTT
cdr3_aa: CASSQEGVDTQYF

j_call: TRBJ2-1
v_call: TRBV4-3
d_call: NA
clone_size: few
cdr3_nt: TGCGCCAGCAGCCAAGAAGGGCCTTCGGATCAGCAGTTCTTC
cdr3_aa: CASSQEGPSDQQFF

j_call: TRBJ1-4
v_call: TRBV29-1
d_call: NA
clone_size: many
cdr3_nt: TGCAGCGCCAGACAGGCGCCGGATGAAAAACTGTTTTTT
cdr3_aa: CSARQAPDEKLFF

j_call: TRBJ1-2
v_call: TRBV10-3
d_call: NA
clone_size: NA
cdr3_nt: TGTGCCATCAGTGAGTCTCTACAGGAGCATGGCTACACCTTC
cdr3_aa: CAISESLQEHGYTF

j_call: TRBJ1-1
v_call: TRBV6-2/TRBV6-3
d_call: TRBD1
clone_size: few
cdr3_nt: TGTGCCAGCAGGAGACAGGGGGTGACCACTGAAGCTTTCTTT
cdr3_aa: CASRRQGVTTEAFF

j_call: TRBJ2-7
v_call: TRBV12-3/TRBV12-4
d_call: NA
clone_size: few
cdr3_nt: TGTGCCAGCGGACCGACGGGGGGCCTCTACGAGCAGTACTTC
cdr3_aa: CASGPTGGLYEQYF

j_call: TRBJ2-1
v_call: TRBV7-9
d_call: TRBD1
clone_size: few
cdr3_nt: TGTGCCAGCAGGGGGGGACAGGAGTACAATGAGCAGTTCTTC
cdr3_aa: CASRGGQEYNEQFF

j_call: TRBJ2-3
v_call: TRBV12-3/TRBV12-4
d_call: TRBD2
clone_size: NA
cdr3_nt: TGTGCCAGCCAATCTAGCGGGGGTACGCAGTATTTT
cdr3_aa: CASQSSGGTQYF

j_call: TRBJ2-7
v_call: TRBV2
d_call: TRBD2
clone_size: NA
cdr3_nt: TGTGCCAGCAGTGAAGAGAGCGGGGGTTTCTACGAGCAGTACTTC
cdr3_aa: CASSEESGGFYEQYF

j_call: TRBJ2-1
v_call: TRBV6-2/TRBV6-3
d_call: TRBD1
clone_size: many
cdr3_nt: TGTGCCAGCAGTTATACCCGAGGGACAGGGGTAGTGGGTTATCGGTACAATGAGCAGTTCTTC
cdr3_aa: CASSYTRGTGVVGYRYNEQFF

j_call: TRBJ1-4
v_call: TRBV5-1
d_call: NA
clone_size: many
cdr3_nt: TGCGCCAGCGGGGAGACGGCTACTAATGAAAAACTGTTTTTT
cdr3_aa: CASGETATNEKLFF

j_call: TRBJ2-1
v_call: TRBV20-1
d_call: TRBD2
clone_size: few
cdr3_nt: TGCAGTGGACTAGCTTTCAATGAGCAGTTCTTC
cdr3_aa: CSGLAFNEQFF

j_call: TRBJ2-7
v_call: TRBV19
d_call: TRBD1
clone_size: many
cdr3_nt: TGTGCCAGTCGACAGGGGGACAACGAGCAGTACTTC
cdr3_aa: CASRQGDNEQYF

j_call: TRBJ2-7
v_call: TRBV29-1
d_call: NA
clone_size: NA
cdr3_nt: TGCAGCGTCAGAATAGCCTACGAGCAGTACTTC
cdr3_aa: CSVRIAYEQYF